Shown below are 14 T cell receptor beta chains from a single sample sequenced in a study of cytomegalovirus exposure and HLA in healthy donors. PCR involved 60 Vbeta and 13 Jbeta primers. Data came from immunoSEQ multiplex PCR; TCRdb stores just in-frame clones and leaves some out. The table includes 150,000 to 180,000 clones, approximately 80% detected once. The sample was PBMCs. Receptors were obtained from a young man in good health and CMV-seropositive.

This clone was counted a single time. The genes are TRBV28 and TRBJ1-4, with D possibly TRBD1 on 5 matching bases. The CDR3 length is 15 residues. V shed 2 bases and J shed 8 bases, with 15 bases lying between them. The germline V gene has CDR1 MDHEN and CDR2 SYDVKM. This CDR3 is CASSLGAGGWEKLFF. The CDR3 DNA is TGTGCCAGCAGTTTAGGGGCAGGCGGTTGGGAAAAACTGTTTTTT.

The chain couples TRBV4-1 to TRBJ2-5; 8 positions agree with TRBD1. Trimming at V came to 4 bases and at J to 2 bases, leaving 6 bases not matched to a gene. CDR3 length: 15 residues. From germline, CDR1 is MGHRA and CDR2 YSYEKL. CDR3 sequence reads: CASSPPDREQETQYF. For the CDR3, the DNA is TGCGCCAGCAGCCCTCCGGACAGGGAGCAAGAGACCCAGTACTTC.

This clone was detected once. The chain has TRBV28 and TRBJ2-2, with unresolved D. The V gene lost 3 bases and the J gene lost 1 base, with 3 bases spanning the gap. The CDR3 loop spans 13 amino acids. Germline CDR1 and CDR2: MDHEN and SYDVKM. The CDR3 DNA is TGTGCCAGCAGTTTCAAGAACACCGGGGAGCTGTTTTTT. Amino acids: CASSFKNTGELFF.

The genes are TRBV7-6 and TRBJ2-3, with D perhaps TRBD2 (6 bases). CDR1 is SGHVS, CDR2 FNYEAQ, per germline. Deletions cut 7 bases from V and 2 bases from J, with 22 bases between. The CDR3 length is 17 residues. As DNA, the CDR3 is TGTGCCAGCACCGACACGGTGGTTGCGGGGCACACAGATACGCAGTATTTT. This translates into CASTDTVVAGHTDTQYF.

This sequence joins TRBV30 and TRBJ1-3; possible D gene TRBD1, 6 bases. The CDR3 is 16 residues long. Germline loops: CDR1 GTSNPN, CDR2 SVGIG (reference sequence). Trimming took off 4 bases at V and 4 bases at J, with 20 bases between the two ends. As DNA, the CDR3 is TGTGCCTGGACCCCCGGGACACGACTTCCCGGAAACACCATATATTTT. Amino acids: CAWTPGTRLPGNTIYF.

The V and J genes are TRBV25-1 and TRBJ1-5; D is ambiguous. Looked up from germline, CDR1 is MGHDK and CDR2 is SYGVNS. Trimming removed 0 bases from V and 5 bases from J, with 8 bases in between. The length of the CDR3 is 14 residues. CDR3 sequence reads: CASSEYGRDQPQHF. The CDR3 coding sequence is TGTGCCAGCAGTGAATATGGGCGTGATCAGCCCCAGCATTTT. The entire variable domain, with the rest obtained from reference TRBV25-1 and TRBJ1-5, is as follows: EADIYQTPRYLVIGTGKKITLECSQTMGHDKMYWYQQDPGMELHLIHYSYGVNSTEKGDLSSESTVSRIRTEHFPLTLESARPSHTSQYLCASSEYGRDQPQHFGDGTRLSIL.

V is TRBV7-8 and J is TRBJ2-1; perhaps TRBD2 as D (5 bases). Germline assignment: CDR1 SGHVS and CDR2 FQNEAQ. CDR3 length: 13 residues. The ends were cut back, 8 bases at V and 9 bases at J, with 17 bases in the middle. The chain's CDR3 is CASERGFRGEQFF. The CDR3 bases are TGTGCCAGCGAACGGGGATTTCGTGGTGAGCAGTTCTTC.

V and J are TRBV13 and TRBJ2-7; 10 bases are shared with TRBD1. CDR3 length: 15 residues. Germline V lookup: CDR1 PRHDT, CDR2 FYEKMQ (reference sequence). After removal of 2 bases from V and 5 bases from J, the junction contained 6 bases not matched to a gene. The CDR3 coding sequence is TGTGCCAGCAGCTTATCGGGACAGGGGTTGCACGAGCAGTACTTC. Translated: CASSLSGQGLHEQYF.

This sequence joins TRBV6-5 and TRBJ1-2; TRBD1 matches 9 bases. V was clipped by 4 bases and J by 4 bases; unmatched bases: 1. The CDR3 is 13 amino acids. Germline-derived CDR1 and CDR2 are MNHEY and SVGAGI. CDR3 in amino acids: CASSSGQGYGYTF. The DNA for the CDR3 is TGTGCCAGCAGTTCGGGACAGGGCTATGGCTACACCTTC.

The V gene is TRBV7-9, the J gene TRBJ2-3; no clear D gene. V gave up 2 bases and J gave up 2 bases, with 14 bases separating them. This CDR3 has 16 residues. Germline CDR1 SEHNR, CDR2 FQNEAQ (reference sequence). CDR3 nucleotides: TGTGCCAGCAGCTTATCCGGATCAGGTCCCACAGATACGCAGTATTTT. Residues: CASSLSGSGPTDTQYF. Drawing the rest from reference TRBV7-9 and TRBJ2-3, the complete variable domain is DTGVSQNPRHKITKRGQNVTFRCDPISEHNRLYWYRQTLGQGPEFLTYFQNEAQLEKSRLLSDRFSAERPKGSFSTLEIQRTEQGDSAMYLCASSLSGSGPTDTQYFGPGTRLTVL.

This chain links TRBV30 with TRBJ2-1; D gene unclear. The CDR3 extends over 12 amino acids. The V gene's germline CDR1 is GTSNPN and CDR2 SVGIG (reference sequence). V was pared by 0 bases and J by 10 bases, with 10 bases between. In DNA form, the CDR3 reads TGTGCCTGGAGTGTATCATTTCGGGAGCAGTTCTTC. Translation: CAWSVSFREQFF.

This clone was picked up a small number of times. The chain couples TRBV7-3 to TRBJ2-5; D perhaps matches TRBD1 (8 bases). This CDR3 contains 15 residues. Deletions cut 5 bases from V and 5 bases from J, with 18 bases between. Germline CDR1 SGHTA, CDR2 FQGTGA. CDR3 DNA: TGTGCCAGCAGCCCAGGACAGGGAGGGATCGAGACCCAGTACTTC. Translated, it gives CASSPGQGGIETQYF.

This clone was seen just once. This chain links TRBV4-2 with TRBJ2-2, with D perhaps TRBD2 (5 bases). The CDR3 is 15 residues long. Trimming took off 0 bases at V and 1 base at J, with 6 bases between the two ends. The germline CDR1 and CDR2 sequences are LGHNA and YNFKEQ. The CDR3 sequence is CASSQERGNTGELFF. Here the CDR3 DNA reads TGTGCCAGCAGCCAAGAACGGGGGAACACCGGGGAGCTGTTTTTT.

This clone was recorded only once. The genes are TRBV10-1 and TRBJ2-1; the match to TRBD2 covers 9 bases. V lost 3 bases and J lost 4; bases outside the gene matches: 10. Per the germline V gene, CDR1 is WNHNN and CDR2 is SYGVQD (reference sequence). The CDR3 consists of 17 residues. The CDR3 DNA reads as TGCGCCAGCAGTGATTTGAGCGGGAGGCCAAAATACAATGAGCAGTTCTTC. Translating it yields CASSDLSGRPKYNEQFF.